This T cell receptor beta chain was recovered during a study of CD8 T cells in ankylosing spondylitis. Study-wide results and caveats: Matched synovial fluid from ankylosing spondylitis patients was reported to be enriched for disease-linked clones.

Trimming stripped 9 bases from V and 2 bases from J, with 17 bases between. The CDR3 spans 15 residues. The germline V gene encodes CDR1 LNHDA and CDR2 SQIVND (reference sequence). MiXCR, run by TCRdb on the 5' RACE reads, gives a single entry per CDR3 protein. The sample records 150,000 to 250,000 distinct CDR3 sequences, about 13% being singletons. This clonotype was found a few times. Antigen unknown. V usage is TRBV19 and J usage is TRBJ2-1, with a weak D call TRBD2 (6 bases). The sample was blood, either unsorted or a sorted T cell fraction (not recorded which). This clonotype originated in a male donor with ankylosing spondylitis or in good health (not recorded which). This CDR3 is CASRIKGGAYNEQFF. CDR3 nucleotides: TGTGCCAGCCGCATAAAGGGCGGGGCCTACAATGAGCAGTTCTTC.